What follows are 10 T cell receptor beta chains derived from one specimen sequenced in a study of cytomegalovirus exposure and HLA in healthy donors. Amplification used 60 Vbeta primers and 13 Jbeta primers. Generated by immunoSEQ multiplex PCR, the TCRdb table keeps only in-frame clones and is missing some. Of 75,000 to 95,000 clones in the sample, just under 70% were seen once. Input material: PBMCs. These receptors were taken from a man aged 45-60 years in good health and CMV-seronegative.

The chain recombines TRBV5-4 with TRBJ2-7, with 8 bases lining up with TRBD1. Germline CDR1 is SGHNT and CDR2 is YYREEE (reference sequence). The CDR3 has 15 amino acids. V shed 4 bases and J 5 bases; nucleotides not matched to a gene: 11. CDR3 region: CASSISGQVSHEQYF. CDR3 DNA: TGTGCCAGCAGCATATCGGGACAGGTGTCCCACGAGCAGTACTTC.

V gene TRBV6-1 combines with J gene TRBJ1-2; weak D call: TRBD1 (6 bases). CDR1 and CDR2 (germline): MNHNS, SASEGT. V dropped 6 bases and J dropped 4 bases, with 12 bases sitting between them. The CDR3 has 13 amino acids. The CDR3 bases are TGTGCCAGCAGACCAGGACAGAGCTATGGCTACACCTTC. Translation gives CASRPGQSYGYTF.

This chain joins TRBV2 and TRBJ2-3, with 13 bases matching TRBD2. CDR3 length: 16 residues. With 6 bases clipped from V and 3 bases from J, the junction kept 6 bases outside the gene matches. Germline V gene sequence: CDR1 SNHLY, CDR2 FYNNEI. Here the CDR3 DNA reads TGTGCCAGCAGCGGGGGGACTAGCGGGATAACAGATACGCAGTATTTT. Its protein product is CASSGGTSGITDTQYF.

The rearrangement links TRBV6-6 to TRBJ1-6; D is perhaps TRBD1 (5 bases). Per the germline V gene, CDR1 is MNHNY and CDR2 is SVGAGI (reference sequence). The V end lost 4 bases, the J end lost 5 bases, and 12 bases lay between the germline ends. The CDR3 extends over 15 amino acids. The CDR3 loop reads CASSSGGGNNSPLHF. CDR3 sequence (DNA): TGTGCCAGCAGTTCCGGCGGGGGGAATAATTCACCCCTCCACTTT.

This clone was seen a few times. V usage is TRBV4-3 and J usage is TRBJ1-4; the D gene is possibly TRBD1 (6 bases). This CDR3 has 17 amino acids. V was pared by 1 base and J by 8 bases, with 20 bases between. Germline V gene data show CDR1 as LGHNA and CDR2 as YSLEER. The chain's CDR3 is CASSQAPNPNREEKLFF. CDR3 sequence (DNA): TGCGCCAGCAGCCAAGCTCCCAACCCTAACAGGGAAGAAAAACTGTTTTTT.

This clone turned up a few times. The chain joins TRBV6-4 to TRBJ1-1; D is possibly TRBD1 (6 bases). This CDR3 spans 14 amino acids. The V end lost 3 bases, the J end lost 2 bases, and 10 bases lay between the germline ends. Germline V gene data show CDR1 as MRHNA and CDR2 as SNTAGT. The chain's CDR3 is CASSENRENTEAFF. The CDR3 region has the DNA TGTGCCAGCAGTGAAAACAGGGAAAACACTGAAGCTTTCTTT.

The V and J genes are TRBV6-5 and TRBJ1-1, with 8 positions matching TRBD1. Looked up from germline, CDR1 is MNHEY and CDR2 is SVGAGI. CDR3 length equals 14 residues. V lost 0 bases to trimming and J lost 11 bases; unmatched junction nucleotides: 8. The CDR3 bases are TGTGCCAGCAGTTACTCTGCCGGACAGGGAGAGGCTTTCTTT. Its translation: CASSYSAGQGEAFF.

Concerning this clone itself: This same CDR3 is encoded by further DNA sequences in the sample. V gene TRBV7-8 combines with J gene TRBJ1-4, with D maybe TRBD1 (5 bases). V was cut by 5 bases and J by 6 bases, with 13 bases left in between. CDR1 SGHVS and CDR2 FQNEAQ come from the germline V gene. CDR3 length: 14 amino acids. CDR3 in DNA: TGTGCCAGCAGCCTGGGGGGGGGTGATGAAAAACTGTTTTTT. Residues: CASSLGGGDEKLFF.

This chain joins TRBV5-8 and TRBJ2-7; the match to TRBD2 covers 8 bases. Trimming removed 4 bases from V and 3 bases from J; junction bases left unmatched: 9. Germline values: CDR1 SGHTS, CDR2 YDEGEE. The CDR3 sequence is 15 residues long. The chain's CDR3 is CASSEAGVPHYEQYV. CDR3 in DNA: TGTGCCAGCAGCGAAGCGGGAGTACCCCACTACGAGCAGTACGTC.

The chain is built from TRBV5-1 and TRBJ1-6, with a tentative D call TRBD1 (6 bases). This CDR3 contains 15 residues. Germline V gives CDR1 SGHRS, CDR2 YFSETQ. The V end lost 0 bases, the J end lost 13 bases, and 17 bases lay between the germline ends. The DNA for the CDR3 is TGCGCCAGCAGCTTGGAGGGGGTCGGGGAGGGGCCCCTCCACTTT. The encoded protein is CASSLEGVGEGPLHF.